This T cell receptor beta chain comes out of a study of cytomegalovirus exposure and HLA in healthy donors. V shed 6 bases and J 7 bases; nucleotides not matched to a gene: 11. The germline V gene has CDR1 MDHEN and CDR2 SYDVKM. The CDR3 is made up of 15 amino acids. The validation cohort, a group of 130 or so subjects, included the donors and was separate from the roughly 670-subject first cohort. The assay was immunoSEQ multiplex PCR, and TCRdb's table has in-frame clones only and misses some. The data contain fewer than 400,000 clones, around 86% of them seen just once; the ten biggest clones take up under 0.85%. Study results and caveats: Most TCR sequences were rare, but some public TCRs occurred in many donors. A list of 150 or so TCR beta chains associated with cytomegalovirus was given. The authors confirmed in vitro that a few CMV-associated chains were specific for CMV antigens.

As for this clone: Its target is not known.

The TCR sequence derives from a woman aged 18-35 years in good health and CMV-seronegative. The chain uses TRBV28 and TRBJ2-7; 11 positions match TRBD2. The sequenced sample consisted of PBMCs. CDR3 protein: CASSPTSGIGGEQYF. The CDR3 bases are TGTGCCAGCAGCCCGACTAGCGGGATTGGCGGTGAGCAGTACTTC.